The rows below give T cell receptor beta chains drawn from one sample of a study of blood T cells in healthy people across ages. From the 5' RACE reads, TCRdb called clonotypes with MiXCR, one entry per CDR3 protein. The data show 1.5 million to 2 million distinct CDR3 sequences, with approximately 28% seen just once and less than 9.5% held by the top ten. Sequenced sample: blood. The receptors here all came from a woman between 25 and 40 years old in good health. Both conserved end residues are part of each CDR3. A D gene is named only where the DNA matches it firmly. Clone size is given for some rows only: seen once, a few or many times, or a class if the clone is expanded.

-	TRBV20-1	TRBJ2-3	-	CSAHVGGGGKDTQYF	TGCAGTGCCCACGTTGGAGGGGGGGGGAAAGATACGCAGTATTTT
-	TRBV28	TRBJ1-1	-	CASSLTSAGRVEAFF	TGTGCCAGCAGCTTAACCTCGGCTGGGAGGGTCGAAGCTTTCTTT
TRBD2	TRBV20-1	TRBJ2-1	many	CSAGTSGGGYNEQFF	TGCAGTGCAGGGACTAGCGGGGGGGGGTACAATGAGCAGTTCTTC
TRBD2	TRBV7-8	TRBJ2-1	-	CASSPGTSGRRNEQFF	TGTGCCAGCAGCCCGGGGACTAGCGGGAGGAGGAATGAGCAGTTCTTC
-	TRBV9	TRBJ2-7	-	CASSVDGATRREQYF	TGTGCCAGCAGCGTAGACGGGGCAACCCGTCGCGAGCAGTACTTC
TRBD2	TRBV5-1	TRBJ2-5	-	CASNTAGGDQETQYF	TGCGCCAGCAATACGGCGGGAGGCGATCAAGAGACCCAGTACTTC
TRBD2	TRBV10-1	TRBJ2-1	-	CASSPGLAEHNEQFF	TGCGCCAGTTCCCCCGGACTAGCGGAACACAATGAGCAGTTCTTC
-	TRBV7-2	TRBJ2-7	-	CASSLESATNEQYF	TGTGCCAGCAGCTTAGAGTCGGCGACCAATGAGCAGTACTTC
-	TRBV11-2	TRBJ2-4	many	CASSSAGTSRTIQYF	TGTGCCAGCAGCTCGGCCGGGACTTCCCGGACCATTCAGTACTTC
TRBD1	TRBV5-4	TRBJ1-2	-	CASSSQEAGGYGYTF	TGTGCCAGCAGCTCACAAGAGGCAGGGGGATATGGCTACACCTTC
-	TRBV7-3	TRBJ2-3	-	CASSLTGIGGSDTQYF	TGTGCCAGCAGCTTAACGGGTATTGGCGGATCAGATACGCAGTATTTT
-	TRBV7-2	TRBJ1-2	-	CASSIIRGRGYGYTF	TGTGCCAGCAGCATAATCCGGGGACGGGGCTATGGCTACACCTTC
-	TRBV5-1	TRBJ1-2	many	CASSSDGGYGYTF	TGCGCCAGCAGCTCCGACGGAGGCTATGGCTACACCTTC
TRBD1	TRBV4-1	TRBJ2-2	-	CASSRRQGSGADTGELFF	TGCGCCAGCAGCCGCAGACAGGGGTCAGGAGCGGACACCGGGGAGCTGTTTTTT
TRBD2	TRBV11-2	TRBJ2-1	few	CASSLDPSGISYNEQFF	TGTGCCAGCAGCTTAGATCCTAGCGGGATTTCCTACAATGAGCAGTTCTTC
-	TRBV6-5	TRBJ1-2	-	CASSYSRWEGYTF	TGTGCCAGCAGTTACTCACGGTGGGAAGGCTACACCTTC
-	TRBV7-9	TRBJ2-4	-	CASRPPGSTLQNIQYF	TGTGCCAGCAGACCACCCGGGAGTACATTGCAGAACATTCAGTACTTC
-	TRBV5-6	TRBJ2-1	-	CTSSLGRGLYNEQFF	TGTACCAGCAGCTTGGGAAGGGGACTGTACAATGAGCAGTTCTTC
TRBD1	TRBV27	TRBJ2-5	many	CASSWDRGQETQYF	TGTGCCAGCAGTTGGGACAGGGGGCAAGAGACCCAGTACTTC
-	TRBV30	TRBJ2-3	-	CAWSAGRPVTDTQYF	TGTGCCTGGAGTGCAGGACGTCCTGTGACAGATACGCAGTATTTT
-	TRBV29-1	TRBJ1-2	many	CSVEEQTYGYTF	TGCAGCGTTGAAGAGCAGACCTATGGCTACACCTTC
TRBD1	TRBV7-2	TRBJ2-7	few	CASNHRTGYEQYF	TGTGCCAGCAACCATCGGACAGGGTACGAGCAGTACTTC
-	TRBV20-1	TRBJ1-5	few	CSASLGGDHQPQHF	TGCAGTGCTAGCCTGGGAGGGGACCATCAGCCCCAGCATTTT
TRBD2	TRBV5-5	TRBJ2-3	-	CTSSFREGDTQYF	TGTACCAGCAGCTTCAGGGAGGGAGATACGCAGTATTTT
TRBD2	TRBV20-1	TRBJ2-5	-	CSAPTSGSTKTQYF	TGCAGTGCTCCGACTAGCGGGAGTACGAAGACCCAGTACTTC
-	TRBV5-5	TRBJ2-3	-	CASSSYRGSPTDTQYF	TGTGCCAGCAGCTCCTACCGGGGATCCCCCACAGATACGCAGTATTTT
TRBD1	TRBV2	TRBJ1-2	few	CASSEGQALYGYTF	TGTGCCAGCAGTGAGGGACAGGCCCTATATGGCTACACCTTC
-	TRBV21-1	TRBJ2-1	-	CASSKEVRYEQFF	TGTGCCAGCAGCAAAGAAGTCAGGTATGAGCAGTTCTTC